This TCR beta chain was identified during a study of cytomegalovirus exposure and HLA in healthy donors. Study overall: Findings of an earlier analysis included around 100 million unique TCR beta sequences from roughly 180 million T cells. Study-wide points: It was likely that a cluster of highly shared sequence variants was a sequencing artifact. Rates of TCR association differed by HLA locus in a later analysis, with DRB1 highest and HLA-C lowest. TCR beta sequences numbering about 17,000 were associated with HLA alleles at 0.05 false discovery rate in a later analysis.

The PCR ran on 60 Vbeta and 13 Jbeta primers. Libraries were prepared by immunoSEQ multiplex PCR; TCRdb keeps only in-frame clonotypes and omits some of them. Here the sample spans roughly 120,000 clones, nearly 65% being singletons. Trimming removed 1 base from V and 2 bases from J, with 5 bases in between. The CDR3 totals 13 residues. Germline-derived CDR1 and CDR2 are MNHGY and SAAAGT. A note on this clone: Its specificity is unknown.

The origin of this receptor is a man between 35 and 55 years old in good health and CMV-seropositive. What was sequenced was PBMCs. J is TRBJ2-5 and V is TRBV6-8, with unresolved D. CDR3 nucleotide sequence: TGTGCCAGCAGTTACTACTGTCAAGAGACCCAGTACTTC. It is translated as CASSYYCQETQYF.